These 12 T cell receptor beta chains share one sample of origin, sequenced in a study of shared clonotypes between healthy human individuals (dated by TCRdb to 2018 to 2021). Libraries came from the immunoSEQ multiplex PCR assay. The source is immuneACCESS, and TCRdb retained only in-frame sequences with V and J called. Part of the clones is not carried over; for the studies checked, unresolved V genes explain less than half of this, and the remainder is unexplained. This sample is represented by some 2,000,000 clones; about 94% of them were singletons. 1% to 1.3% of the sample is in the top ten clones. For the CD8 naive samples, CD45RO-negative cells were positively selected for CCR7, yielding a CD45RA+CCR7+ population from which TemRA cells were excluded. Sequencing was performed on naive CD8+ T cells sorted from blood. Sample cell subset or site, as interpreted from the label and publication: CD45RA+CCR7+. Receptor source: a man aged 18 to 30 in good health.

The chain joins TRBV5-1 to TRBJ2-1; D gene ambiguous. This CDR3 has 15 amino acids. The germline V gene encodes CDR1 SGHRS and CDR2 YFSETQ. Trimming took 4 bases from V and 2 from J, leaving 13 bases between them. The CDR3 DNA is TGCGCCAGCAGCCAGGATATTGGAACCTACAATGAGCAGTTCTTC. Translating it yields CASSQDIGTYNEQFF.

The chain is built from TRBV5-1 and TRBJ2-2; D gene ambiguous. Germline lookup yields CDR1 SGHRS and CDR2 YFSETQ. V lost 6 bases, J lost 6 bases, and 12 bases lay in between. The CDR3 is 13 residues long. CDR3 sequence reads: CASTGPVPGELFF. The CDR3 DNA reads TGCGCCAGCACCGGACCGGTCCCCGGGGAGCTGTTTTTT.

V is TRBV6-5 and J is TRBJ1-1; possible D gene TRBD1, 6 bases. Germline CDR1 MNHEY, CDR2 SVGAGI. Trimming left V 6 bases short and J 1 base short, with 12 bases between. This CDR3 is built from 14 residues. The CDR3 protein is CASRSTGSNTEAFF. For the CDR3, the DNA is TGTGCCAGCAGAAGCACAGGGTCGAACACTGAAGCTTTCTTT.

This clone came up a few times. Other DNA sequences from this sample encode an identical CDR3 as well. This chain uses TRBV6-5 with TRBJ1-5, with D possibly TRBD1 on 5 matching bases. The CDR3 has 13 amino acids. Germline V lookup: CDR1 MNHEY, CDR2 SVGAGI. The germline V and J ends were trimmed by 2 bases and 5 bases, with 7 bases remaining between them. The CDR3 loop reads CASSYRGDQPQHF. The CDR3 DNA reads TGTGCCAGCAGTTACCGGGGGGATCAGCCCCAGCATTTT.

The gene calls are TRBV2 and TRBJ2-5, with D possibly matching TRBD1 (6 bases). Germline V gene data show CDR1 as SNHLY and CDR2 as FYNNEI. Deletions cut 9 bases from V and 0 bases from J, with 8 bases between. This CDR3 has 12 residues. CDR3 sequence reads: CASTGYQETQYF. For the CDR3, the DNA is TGTGCCAGTACAGGGTACCAAGAGACCCAGTACTTC.

J is TRBJ1-5 and V is TRBV28; possibly TRBD1 for D (5 bases). This CDR3 region has 16 residues. Trimming pared 4 bases from V and 3 bases from J, leaving 16 bases between. CDR1 is MDHEN, CDR2 SYDVKM, per germline. CDR3 sequence reads: CASSSQGLGYNQPQHF. The CDR3 DNA reads TGTGCCAGCAGTTCTCAGGGATTGGGTTACAATCAGCCCCAGCATTTT.

V and J are TRBV12-5 and TRBJ2-1; D gene unclear. Germline V gene data show CDR1 as LGHNT and CDR2 as FRNRAP. V was pared by 1 base and J by 7 bases, with 11 bases between. The CDR3 is 14 residues long. The CDR3 DNA is TGTGCTAGTGGTTTGGGGGGATTTGGGAATGAGCAGTTCTTC. Protein sequence: CASGLGGFGNEQFF.

This clone has just one count. The chain employs TRBV5-1 and TRBJ2-1; no definite D call. Deletions cut 1 base from V and 0 bases from J, with 11 bases between. The germline V gene encodes CDR1 SGHRS and CDR2 YFSETQ. The CDR3 has 16 amino acids. DNA of the CDR3: TGCGCCAGCAGCTTGCGGCTGAGGAGCTCCTACAATGAGCAGTTCTTC. Amino acids: CASSLRLRSSYNEQFF.

The chain recombines TRBV30 with TRBJ2-1; 8 bases are shared with TRBD1. J was trimmed by 3 bases and V by 8 bases; bases with no gene match: 12. This CDR3 has 15 residues. The germline gives CDR1 GTSNPN, CDR2 SVGIG (reference sequence). This CDR3 is CAIQGEARYYNEQFF. The CDR3, as DNA: TGTGCCATACAGGGGGAGGCGCGCTACTACAATGAGCAGTTCTTC.

The chain has TRBV7-9 and TRBJ2-2, with 9 bases identical to TRBD2. J gave up 0 bases and V 5 bases, and 4 bases lay outside the gene matches. This CDR3 has 16 residues. Germline assignment: CDR1 SEHNR and CDR2 FQNEAQ (reference sequence). CDR3 sequence reads: CASSLGTSPNTGELFF. The CDR3 DNA follows: TGTGCCAGCAGCCTAGGGACTAGCCCGAACACCGGGGAGCTGTTTTTT.

V is TRBV10-3 and J is TRBJ2-1; D unresolved. Germline V gene lookup returns CDR1 ENHRY and CDR2 SYGVKD. This CDR3 comprises 12 residues. V was pared by 3 bases and J by 7 bases, with 7 bases between. The chain's CDR3 is CAISDRENEQFF. The CDR3 DNA sequence: TGTGCCATCAGTGATAGAGAGAATGAGCAGTTCTTC.

This chain uses TRBV27 with TRBJ1-1; the match to TRBD1 covers 9 bases. CDR1 is MNHEY and CDR2 is SMNVEV in the germline V gene (reference sequence). Losses at the gene ends were 5 bases for V and 10 bases for J; bases not matched to a gene: 14. The CDR3 loop spans 15 amino acids. CDR3 bases: TGTGCCAGCAGTCCCATGCTCGGGACAGGGTATTCAGCTTTCTTT. It specifies CASSPMLGTGYSAFF.